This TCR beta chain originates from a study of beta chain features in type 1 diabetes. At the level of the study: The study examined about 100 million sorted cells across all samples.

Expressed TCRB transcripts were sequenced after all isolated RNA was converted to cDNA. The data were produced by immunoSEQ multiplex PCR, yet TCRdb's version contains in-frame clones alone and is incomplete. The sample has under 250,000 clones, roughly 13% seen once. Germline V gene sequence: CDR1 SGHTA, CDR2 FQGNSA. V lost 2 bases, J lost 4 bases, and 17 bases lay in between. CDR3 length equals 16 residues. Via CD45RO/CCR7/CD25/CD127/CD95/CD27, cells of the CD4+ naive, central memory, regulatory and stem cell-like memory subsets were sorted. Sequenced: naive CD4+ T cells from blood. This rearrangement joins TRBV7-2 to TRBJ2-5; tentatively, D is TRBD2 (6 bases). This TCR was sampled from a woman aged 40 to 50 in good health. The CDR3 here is CASSLRAPGVRETQYF. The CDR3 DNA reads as TGTGCCAGCAGCTTAAGGGCGCCGGGGGTTCGAGAGACCCAGTACTTC.